Listed here are 15 T cell receptor beta chains from one sample, sequenced in a study of T cells in localized non-small cell lung cancer. Profiled with immunoSEQ multiplex PCR; TCRdb holds only in-frame clones, not every one. Altogether tens of thousands of clones are present, roughly 94% being singletons, with the ten largest covering about 0.73%. The starting material was peripheral blood, obtained before any cancer treatment. These receptor sequences come from a woman aged 35-70 years with stage I lung adenocarcinoma.

V and J are TRBV28 and TRBJ1-2; D is undetermined. Germline V gene sequence: CDR1 MDHEN, CDR2 SYDVKM. Deletions cut 3 bases from V and 8 bases from J, with 10 bases between. The CDR3 loop spans 12 amino acids. CDR3: CASSFGVDGYTF. CDR3 nucleotides: TGTGCCAGCAGTTTCGGGGTTGACGGCTACACCTTC.

The chain carries TRBV7-7 and TRBJ2-1; 8 nucleotides agree with TRBD1. This CDR3 spans 15 amino acids. From germline, CDR1 is SSHAT and CDR2 FNYEAQ (reference sequence). Losses at the gene ends were 5 bases for V and 1 base for J; bases not matched to a gene: 4. The CDR3 DNA follows: TGTGCCAGCAGCCTGGGGACAGGATCCTACAATGAGCAGTTCTTC. Translated, it gives CASSLGTGSYNEQFF.

This chain uses TRBV6-6 with TRBJ1-2, with D possibly being TRBD1 (6 bases). Germline CDR1 is MNHNY and CDR2 is SVGAGI (reference sequence). CDR3 length: 13 amino acids. The V and J ends lost 9 bases and 8 bases respectively, with 19 bases between them. Here the CDR3 reads CASQGSFIGGYTF. The CDR3 coding sequence is TGTGCCAGTCAGGGGTCTTTTATAGGCGGCTACACCTTC.

The CDR3 DNA sequence: TGTGCCAGCAGCGTCCAGGGCCTCAATGAGCAGTTCTTC. This codes for CASSVQGLNEQFF. The chain is built from TRBV9 and TRBJ2-1, with a tentative D call TRBD1 (5 bases). Trimming took 2 bases from V and 6 from J, leaving 9 bases between them. Germline values: CDR1 SGDLS, CDR2 YYNGEE. The CDR3 extends over 13 amino acids.

The chain joins TRBV10-3 to TRBJ2-3, with no clear D. Germline loops: CDR1 ENHRY, CDR2 SYGVKD. Trimming left V 5 bases short and J 2 bases short, with 8 bases between. CDR3 size: 13 residues. The CDR3 DNA reads as TGTGCCATCAGTCTCGACACCACAGATACGCAGTATTTT. Protein product: CAISLDTTDTQYF.

This clone was observed once. The chain combines TRBV7-2 with TRBJ2-7; maybe TRBD2 (5 bases). Trimming left V 3 bases short and J 1 base short, with 13 bases between. Germline loops: CDR1 SGHTA, CDR2 FQGNSA. The CDR3 extends over 15 amino acids. The CDR3 sequence: CASSFGISNSYEQYF. DNA for the CDR3: TGTGCCAGCAGCTTCGGGATCTCAAATTCCTACGAGCAGTACTTC.

The rearrangement joins TRBV11-1 to TRBJ2-7, with D possibly TRBD2 on 5 matching bases. Germline V gene lookup returns CDR1 SGHAT and CDR2 FQDESV (reference sequence). V lost 2 bases and J 5 bases, leaving 16 bases between the germline ends. This CDR3 spans 15 amino acids. CDR3 sequence: CASSLTLEVFHEQYF. The DNA for the CDR3 is TGTGCCAGCAGCTTAACACTAGAGGTCTTCCACGAGCAGTACTTC.

Concerning this clone: The junction departs from the called germline gene at one end, perhaps through a read error. This chain connects TRBV4-1 to TRBJ2-2, with 14 bases fitting TRBD2. This CDR3 has 18 amino acids. The germline V gene has CDR1 MGHRA and CDR2 YSYEKL. The chain's CDR3 is CASSRGLAGATNTEELFF. The DNA for the CDR3 is TGCGCCAGCAGCCGGGGACTAGCGGGGGCAACGAACACCGAGGAGCTGTTTTTT.

Remarks on this clone: Other DNA sequences in this specimen translate into the identical CDR3. The chain has TRBV9 and TRBJ2-3; no clear D. Germline CDR1 is SGDLS and CDR2 is YYNGEE. This CDR3 has 13 amino acids. Trimming left V 2 bases short and J 2 bases short, with 6 bases between. CDR3 DNA: TGTGCCAGCAGCGTCGCCCCCACAGATACGCAGTATTTT. As protein: CASSVAPTDTQYF.

The chain links TRBV7-9 to TRBJ2-1; 10 bases agree with TRBD2. There are 16 residues in the CDR3. The germline CDR1 and CDR2 sequences are SEHNR and FQNEAQ (reference sequence). Trimming at V came to 5 bases and at J to 7 bases, leaving 11 bases not matched to a gene. The CDR3 loop reads CASSPQRGGGRNEQFF. The CDR3, as DNA: TGTGCCAGCAGCCCACAGCGGGGGGGAGGGCGTAATGAGCAGTTCTTC.

The chain combines TRBV18 with TRBJ2-1; D not certain. This CDR3 has 11 residues. Germline V CDR1 and CDR2: KGHSH, LQKENI. V lost 4 bases and J 6 bases, leaving 4 bases between the germline ends. The CDR3 DNA follows: TGTGCCAGCTCACGGGGCAATGAGCAGTTCTTC. Its protein product is CASSRGNEQFF.

The CDR3 region is CASSTQGSNQPQHF. The DNA of the CDR3 is TGTGCCAGCTCAACACAGGGGAGCAATCAGCCCCAGCATTTT. The chain links TRBV18 to TRBJ1-5; 7 bases match TRBD1. Germline CDR1 reads KGHSH; CDR2 reads LQKENI. The CDR3 runs to 14 residues. Trimming cost V 5 bases and J 1 base; bases outside gene matches: 2.

In its sample, this clone was seen once. The rearrangement joins TRBV6-1 to TRBJ2-1, with 11 positions matching TRBD1. Per germline, CDR1 MNHNS and CDR2 SASEGT. Trimming cost V 3 bases and J 8 bases; bases outside gene matches: 6. The CDR3 has 15 residues. CDR3 sequence reads: CASSEWDRGADEQFF. In nucleotides, the CDR3 is TGTGCCAGCAGTGAGTGGGACAGGGGGGCCGATGAGCAGTTCTTC.

The chain joins TRBV28 to TRBJ1-3; D is uncertain. The V end was cut by 6 bases, the J end by 3 bases, with 15 bases between. Germline loops: CDR1 MDHEN, CDR2 SYDVKM. The CDR3 length is 15 residues. CDR3 in DNA: TGTGCCAGCAGCGAGGGCATCGTCGATGGAAACACCATATATTTT. It translates to CASSEGIVDGNTIYF.

The chain is built from TRBV5-1 and TRBJ1-1; 7 bases agree with TRBD1. There are 14 residues in the CDR3. J lost 5 bases, V lost 3 bases, and 7 bases had no gene match. Germline V gives CDR1 SGHRS, CDR2 YFSETQ. The CDR3 reads CASSSEGAWTEAFF. For the CDR3, the DNA is TGCGCCAGCAGCTCCGAGGGGGCTTGGACTGAAGCTTTCTTT.